The 5 T cell receptor beta chains listed next were all sequenced from one sample in a study of T-cell reconstitution after alpha-beta-depleted transplantation in children. Unique molecular identifiers were incorporated during preparation of the TCRbeta library. TCRdb re-called the PCR reads through MiXCR, storing one row per CDR3 protein. The data show a few hundred thousand distinct CDR3 sequences, about 17% seen once. The source was PBMCs from the stem cell graft donor, collected from the stem cell graft. These receptors originate from a human donor who donated a stem cell graft to a child with acute lymphoblastic leukemia.

This rearrangement joins TRBV20-1 to TRBJ2-3, with a weak D call TRBD1 (6 bases). Germline V gene data show CDR1 as DFQATT and CDR2 as SNEGSKA (reference sequence). The CDR3 loop spans 15 amino acids. The germline V and J ends were trimmed by 1 base and 3 bases, with 14 bases remaining between them. CDR3 nucleotides: TGCAGTGCTAGAGTCCAGGGGAGAACAACAGATACGCAGTATTTT. Encoded protein: CSARVQGRTTDTQYF.

This clonotype has a handful of counts. The chain couples TRBV7-3 to TRBJ2-7, with 7 nucleotides matching TRBD1. The length of the CDR3 is 16 residues. Trimming removed 1 base from V and 6 bases from J; junction bases left unmatched: 12. CDR1 is SGHTA and CDR2 is FQGTGA in the germline V gene. CDR3 DNA: TGTGCCAGCAGCTTAAAGCTTACAGGGGTCGTTTCCGAGCAGTACTTC. This sequence encodes CASSLKLTGVVSEQYF.

This clonotype was counted between two and nine times. The rearrangement uses TRBV20-1 and TRBJ1-1; 8 bases fit TRBD1. V gave up 0 bases and J gave up 0 bases; unmatched junction bases: 0. The germline gives CDR1 DFQATT, CDR2 SNEGSKA (reference sequence). This CDR3 has 14 amino acids. The CDR3: CSARETGVNTEAFF. In DNA form, the CDR3 reads TGCAGTGCTAGAGAGACAGGGGTGAACACTGAAGCTTTCTTT.

This clonotype has a handful of counts. The chain couples TRBV27 to TRBJ1-1; no definite D call. Germline CDR1 and CDR2: MNHEY and SMNVEV (reference sequence). The CDR3 is 14 amino acids. Between the trimmed V and J ends, which lost 4 bases and 6 bases, there was a span of 15 bases. The CDR3 loop is CASSYSPRRAEAFF. The CDR3, as DNA: TGTGCCAGCAGTTATTCCCCGAGGAGAGCTGAAGCTTTCTTT.

This clonotype has just one count. The chain carries TRBV15 and TRBJ2-7, with TRBD2 matching 9 bases. From germline, CDR1 is LNHNV and CDR2 YYDKDF (reference sequence). The CDR3 has 16 amino acids. The J segment lost 2 bases and the V segment lost 1 base, leaving 6 bases of the junction unmatched. The CDR3 DNA reads as TGTGCCACCAGCAGAGCCGGGACTAGCCGCGCCTACGAGCAGTACTTC. This encodes CATSRAGTSRAYEQYF. Drawing the rest from reference TRBV15 and TRBJ2-7, the complete variable domain is DAMVIQNPRYQVTQFGKPVTLSCSQTLNHNVMYWYQQKSSQAPKLLFHYYDKDFNNEADTPDNFQSRRPNTSFCFLDIRSPGLGDTAMYLCATSRAGTSRAYEQYFGPGTRLTVT.